This TCR beta chain was captured by sequencing in a study of T cells in localized non-small cell lung cancer. The study, taken as a whole, reports: Sequencing was restricted to one tumor region; therefore, heterogeneity remains possible. Adjacent lung was found to contain a median roughly 50 of the top 100 tumor clones. Higher T cell density in the blood was associated with longer overall survival, whereas higher adjacent-lung clonality associated with shorter survival. There was higher T cell clonality in uninvolved adjacent lung than in tumor, and it was highest there.

Details on this clone: Its antigen is as yet unknown.

Deletions cut 1 base from V and 2 bases from J, with 10 bases between. Germline CDR1 is SGHVS and CDR2 is FNYEAQ. The CDR3 consists of 15 residues. Produced via immunoSEQ multiplex PCR; TCRdb's table is partial and in-frame only. This sample carries 3,000 to 3,500 clones, approximately 30% of them seen once, and the ten largest clones take 16%. The material was lung tumor tissue, obtained before any cancer treatment. This clonotype was obtained from a man aged 35 to 69 with stage III lung adenocarcinoma. This chain links TRBV7-6 with TRBJ2-3; no definite D call. Here the CDR3 reads CASSLGVVNTDTQYF. In DNA form, the CDR3 reads TGTGCCAGCAGCTTAGGGGTAGTCAACACAGATACGCAGTATTTT.